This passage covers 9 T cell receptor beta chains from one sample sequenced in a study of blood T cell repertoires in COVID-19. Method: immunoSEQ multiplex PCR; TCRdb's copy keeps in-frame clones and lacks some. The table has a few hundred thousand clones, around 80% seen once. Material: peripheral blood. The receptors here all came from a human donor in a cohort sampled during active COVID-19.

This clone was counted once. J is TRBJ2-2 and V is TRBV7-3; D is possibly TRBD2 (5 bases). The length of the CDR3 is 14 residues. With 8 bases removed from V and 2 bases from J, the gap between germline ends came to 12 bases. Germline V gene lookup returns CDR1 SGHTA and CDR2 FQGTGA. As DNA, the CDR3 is TGTGCCAGCCAGAGAGGGATCAACACCGGGGAGCTGTTTTTT. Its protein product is CASQRGINTGELFF. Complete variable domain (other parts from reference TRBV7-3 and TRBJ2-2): GAGVSQTPSNKVTEKGKYVELRCDPISGHTALYWYRQSLGQGPEFLIYFQGTGAADDSGLPNDRFFAVRPEGSVSTLKIQRTERGDSAVYLCASQRGINTGELFFGEGSRLTVL.

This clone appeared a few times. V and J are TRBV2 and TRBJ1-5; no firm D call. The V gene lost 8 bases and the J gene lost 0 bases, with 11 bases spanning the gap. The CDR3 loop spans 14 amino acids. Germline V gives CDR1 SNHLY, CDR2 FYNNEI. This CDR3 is CASWGDDSNQPQHF. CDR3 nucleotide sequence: TGTGCCAGCTGGGGAGACGATAGCAATCAGCCCCAGCATTTT.

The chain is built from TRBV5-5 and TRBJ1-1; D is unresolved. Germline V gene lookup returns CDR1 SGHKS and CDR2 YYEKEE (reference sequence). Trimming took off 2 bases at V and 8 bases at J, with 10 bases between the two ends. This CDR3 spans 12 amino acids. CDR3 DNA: TGTGCCAGCAGCTTCCCAGGCGAAGAAGCTTTCTTT. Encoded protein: CASSFPGEEAFF. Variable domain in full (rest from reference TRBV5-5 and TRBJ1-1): DAGVTQSPTHLIKTRGQQVTLRCSPISGHKSVSWYQQVLGQGPQFIFQYYEKEERGRGNFPDRFSARQFPNYSSELNVNALLLGDSALYLCASSFPGEEAFFGQGTRLTVV.

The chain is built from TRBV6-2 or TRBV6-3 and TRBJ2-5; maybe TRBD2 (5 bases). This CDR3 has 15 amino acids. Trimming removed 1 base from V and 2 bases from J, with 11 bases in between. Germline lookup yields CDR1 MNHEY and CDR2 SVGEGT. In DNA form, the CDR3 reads TGTGCCAGCAGTTACTGGAGGCTACAACAAGAGACCCAGTACTTC. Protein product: CASSYWRLQQETQYF.

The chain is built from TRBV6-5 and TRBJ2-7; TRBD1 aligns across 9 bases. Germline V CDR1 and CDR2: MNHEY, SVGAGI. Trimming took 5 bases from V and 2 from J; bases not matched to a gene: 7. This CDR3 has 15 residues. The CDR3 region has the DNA TGTGCCAGCAGTCTCTCCGGGACAGGGCCCTACGAGCAGTACTTC. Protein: CASSLSGTGPYEQYF.

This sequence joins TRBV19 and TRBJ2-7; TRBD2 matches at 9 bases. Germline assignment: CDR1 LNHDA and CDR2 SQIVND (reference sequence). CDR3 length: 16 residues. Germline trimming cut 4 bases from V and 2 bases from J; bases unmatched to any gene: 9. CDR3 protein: CASSRRSSGITYEQYF. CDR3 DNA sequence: TGTGCCAGTAGTAGGAGGTCTAGCGGGATTACCTACGAGCAGTACTTC.

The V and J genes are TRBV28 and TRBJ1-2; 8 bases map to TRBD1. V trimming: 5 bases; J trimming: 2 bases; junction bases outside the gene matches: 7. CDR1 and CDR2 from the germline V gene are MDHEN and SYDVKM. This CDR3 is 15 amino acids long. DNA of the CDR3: TGTGCCAGCAGTCCTCATGGACAGGGCAACTATGGCTACACCTTC. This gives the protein CASSPHGQGNYGYTF.

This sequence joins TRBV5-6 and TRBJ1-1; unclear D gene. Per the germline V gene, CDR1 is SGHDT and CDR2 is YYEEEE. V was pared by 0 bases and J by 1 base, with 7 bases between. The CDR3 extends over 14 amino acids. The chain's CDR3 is CASSLVNRNTEAFF. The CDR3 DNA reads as TGTGCCAGCAGCTTGGTGAACAGGAACACTGAAGCTTTCTTT.

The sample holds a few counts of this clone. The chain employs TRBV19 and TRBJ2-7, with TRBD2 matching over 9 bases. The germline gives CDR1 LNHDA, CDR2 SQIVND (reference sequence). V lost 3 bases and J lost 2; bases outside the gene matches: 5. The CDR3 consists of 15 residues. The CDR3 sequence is CASSIGSSGTYEQYF. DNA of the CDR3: TGTGCCAGTAGTATCGGGTCTAGCGGGACCTACGAGCAGTACTTC.